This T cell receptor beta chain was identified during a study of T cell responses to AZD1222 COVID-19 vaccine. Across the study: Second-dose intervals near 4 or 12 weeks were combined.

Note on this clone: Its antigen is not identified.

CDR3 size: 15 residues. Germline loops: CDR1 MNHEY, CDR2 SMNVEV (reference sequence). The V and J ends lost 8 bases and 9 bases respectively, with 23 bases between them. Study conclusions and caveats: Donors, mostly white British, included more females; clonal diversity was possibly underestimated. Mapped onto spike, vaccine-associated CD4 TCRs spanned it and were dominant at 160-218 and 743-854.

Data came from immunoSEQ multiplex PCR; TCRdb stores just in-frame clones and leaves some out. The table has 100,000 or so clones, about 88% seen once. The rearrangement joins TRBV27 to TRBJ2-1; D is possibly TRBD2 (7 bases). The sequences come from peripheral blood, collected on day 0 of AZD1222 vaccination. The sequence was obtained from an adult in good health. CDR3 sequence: CASQPLGGRAPEQFF. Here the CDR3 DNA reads TGTGCCAGCCAGCCCTTAGGGGGGAGGGCCCCTGAGCAGTTCTTC.